This TCR beta chain was obtained from a study of OX40 agonist ivuxolimab in advanced cancers. Study-level background: The drug used for patients, ivuxolimab, was an agonistic anti-OX40 (CD134) antibody.

As for this clone: Its specificity is unknown.

Sequencing was performed with immunoSEQ multiplex PCR; in TCRdb, only in-frame clones are kept and a portion is missing. The sample includes about 69,000 clones, approximately 91% seen only once; the top ten take around 0.3%. Whole-study results and caveats: The 0.1-3.0 mg/kg partial responders had among the lowest clonal expansion.

V lost 6 bases to trimming and J lost 0 bases, with 11 bases between them. The V gene's germline CDR1 is KGHSH and CDR2 LQKENI. CDR3 length: 14 residues. This specimen consisted of CD4+ or CD8+ T cells sorted from blood, obtained in a trial of the OX40 agonist ivuxolimab. V gene TRBV18 combines with J gene TRBJ1-1, with D maybe TRBD1 (5 bases). The sequence was obtained from an adult with an advanced solid tumor such as melanoma, head and neck, liver or kidney cancer. For the CDR3, the DNA is TGTGCCAGCTCCCCTGGGGGTTTGAACACTGAAGCTTTCTTT. It is translated as CASSPGGLNTEAFF.